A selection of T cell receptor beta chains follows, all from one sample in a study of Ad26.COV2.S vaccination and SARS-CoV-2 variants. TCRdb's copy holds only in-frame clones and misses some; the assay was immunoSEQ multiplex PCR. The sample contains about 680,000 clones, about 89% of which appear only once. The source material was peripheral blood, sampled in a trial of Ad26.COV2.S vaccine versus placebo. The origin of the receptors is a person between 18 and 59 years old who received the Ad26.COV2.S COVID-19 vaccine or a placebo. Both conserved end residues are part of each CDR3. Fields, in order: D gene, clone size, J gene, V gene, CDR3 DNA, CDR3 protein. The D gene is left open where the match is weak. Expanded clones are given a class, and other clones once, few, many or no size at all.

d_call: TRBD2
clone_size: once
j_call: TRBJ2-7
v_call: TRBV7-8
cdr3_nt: TGTGCCAGCAGCTTCCTCGGGGGGACTAGCGCGTACGAGCAGTACTTC
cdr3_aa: CASSFLGGTSAYEQYF

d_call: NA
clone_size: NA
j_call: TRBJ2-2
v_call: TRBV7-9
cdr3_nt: TGTGCCAGCAGCCCTTATACCGGGGAGCTGTTTTTT
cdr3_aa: CASSPYTGELFF

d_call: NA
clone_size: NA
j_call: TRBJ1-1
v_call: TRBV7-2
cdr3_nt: TGTGCCAGCAGCTTAGTTCTAACCGACACTGAAGCTTTCTTT
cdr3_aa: CASSLVLTDTEAFF

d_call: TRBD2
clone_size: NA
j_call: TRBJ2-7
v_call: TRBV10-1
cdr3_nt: TGCGCCAGCAGTTTTGCCTTAGCGGGGCTGTTATACGAGCAGTACTTC
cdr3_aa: CASSFALAGLLYEQYF

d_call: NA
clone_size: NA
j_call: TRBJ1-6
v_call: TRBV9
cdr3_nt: TGTGCCAGCAGCGTGGGTCCGGACACAGAATATAATTCACCCCTCCACTTT
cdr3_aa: CASSVGPDTEYNSPLHF

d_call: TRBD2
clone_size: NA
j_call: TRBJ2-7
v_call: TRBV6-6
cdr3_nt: TGTGCCAGCAACAAAGCGGGAGACTACGAGCAGTACTTC
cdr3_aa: CASNKAGDYEQYF

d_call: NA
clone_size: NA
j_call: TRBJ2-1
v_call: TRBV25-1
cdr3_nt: TGTGCCAGCAGTTCCCGGTGGTTTGAGCAGTTCTTC
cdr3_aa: CASSSRWFEQFF

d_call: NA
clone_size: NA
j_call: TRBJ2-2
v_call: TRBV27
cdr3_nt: TGTGCCAGCAGTCCCTTCCGAGAGCCTAGAAAGCCCGGGGAGCTGTTTTTT
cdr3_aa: CASSPFREPRKPGELFF

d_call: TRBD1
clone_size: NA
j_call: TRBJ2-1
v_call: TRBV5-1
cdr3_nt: TGCGCCAGCAGCAGGACAGGGGACGAGCAGTTCTTC
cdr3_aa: CASSRTGDEQFF

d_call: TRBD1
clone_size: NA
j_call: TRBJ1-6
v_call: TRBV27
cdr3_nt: TGTGCCAGCAGTTTTACAAGCGGGACAGGGAAAAGGCCCCTCCACTTT
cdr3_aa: CASSFTSGTGKRPLHF

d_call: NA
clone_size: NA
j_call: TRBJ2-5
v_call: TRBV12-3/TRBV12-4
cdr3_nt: TGTGCCAGCAGTTTCCGGGTCGAGACCCAGTACTTC
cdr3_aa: CASSFRVETQYF

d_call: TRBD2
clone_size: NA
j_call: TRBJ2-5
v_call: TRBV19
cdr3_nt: TGTGCCAGTAGTATCGGGGTTGTAGCGGGGGCAGGGGAGACCCAGTACTTC
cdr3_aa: CASSIGVVAGAGETQYF

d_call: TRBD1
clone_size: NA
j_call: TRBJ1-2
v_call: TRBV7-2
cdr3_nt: TGTGCCAGCAGCTTAGCAGGGGGCGGGTATGGCTACACCTTC
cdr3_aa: CASSLAGGGYGYTF

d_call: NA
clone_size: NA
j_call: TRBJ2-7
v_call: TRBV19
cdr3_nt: TGTGCCAGTAGGCCATACGGGGGCGAGCAGTACTTC
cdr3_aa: CASRPYGGEQYF

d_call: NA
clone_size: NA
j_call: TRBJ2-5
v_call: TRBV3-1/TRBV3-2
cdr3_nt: TGTGCCAGCACACAAAGAGAGTCAGGGGAGACCCAGTACTTC
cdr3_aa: CASTQRESGETQYF